This record concerns one TCR beta chain sequence. Its antigen is currently not known. There are no base qualities to consult, and no much larger clone falls within one base. TCRbeta CDR3 regions were amplified from genomic DNA using the immunoSEQ Assay, a bias-controlled multiplex PCR. The paper's processing steps were these. The number of nucleated cells in each sample was estimated from the amplification of reference gene primers within the assay. Sequence reads were collapsed and filtered to measure the absolute abundance of every unique TCRbeta CDR3 rearrangement. Productive Simpson clonality was computed per sample as the square root of Simpson's diversity index over productive rearrangements. TCRdb took this table from immuneACCESS and kept in-frame rearrangements with V and J called. Such tables lack part of the clones; where checked against another copy, unresolved V genes explain under half of the gap, and the rest is unexplained. D and trimming come from the DNA, and the V and J calls and clone size come from that table. This sample lists a few hundred thousand clones; 86% were detected once. Around 4.5% of the sample belongs to the ten largest clones.

Including the terminal cysteine and phenylalanine, the CDR3 comprises 18 residues. Left in the record is the CDR3 DNA by itself, 54 bases read in frame from the first base. Trimming removed 0 bases from V and 3 bases from J; the gene matches leave 12 bases unexplained. CDR1 and CDR2 were assigned from the germline V gene as SGHRS and YFSETQ. In the prospective study, participants were about 18 to 89 years old, resided in about two dozen geographic areas of the United States, and were enrolled through a virtual design. In the prospective study, participants were assigned to cohorts based on the clinical history participants reported in a screening survey and a study questionnaire. In the prospective study, whole blood, serum and a nasopharyngeal or oropharyngeal swab were collected from each participant by mobile phlebotomists. Over a roughly 2-month period, participants in the prospective study had the option of providing additional blood draws and questionnaires. Prospective study blood samples were shipped either frozen or at room temperature before DNA extraction.

These data come from a study of blood T cell repertoires in COVID-19 (dated by TCRdb to 2020 to 2021). Describing the broader study: Collaborator samples came from the United States, Italy and Spain and covered acute and convalescent phases of COVID-19. Where available, HLA class I and class II types were taken from metadata supplied by the sample provider and were not determined by assay-based typing. Subjects who had been exposed to COVID-19, were actively infected with it, or had recovered from it provided the deeply sampled blood TCRbeta repertoires that made up the dataset. Nearly every sample came with metadata listing a de-identified subject ID, COVID-19 status, age in years and sex. The repertoires were released in a freely available public database intended as a resource for research on the immune response to SARS-CoV-2. Samples came from the ongoing ImmuneRACE study (first 160 participants) plus 1,254 subjects from 6 global collaborators. The material from the prospective study consisted of cDNA or gDNA derived from T cells, B-cell-depleted T cells, or PBMCs. Findings and caveats that apply to the study as a whole: How much clinical and demographic metadata was included differed by source and by participant, and the metadata was provided uncurated.

What was sequenced was PBMCs or T cells enriched from blood (not recorded which). This chain joins TRBV5-1 to TRBJ2-3; the central 8 bases match TRBD2. This sequence originates from a woman in her thirties or forties with acute COVID-19. The nucleotide sequence is given as TGCGCCAGCAGCTTGGCCGACGGCAGTCGCGGGGGGACAGATACGCAGTATTTT. Translated, it reads CASSLADGSRGGTDTQYF.